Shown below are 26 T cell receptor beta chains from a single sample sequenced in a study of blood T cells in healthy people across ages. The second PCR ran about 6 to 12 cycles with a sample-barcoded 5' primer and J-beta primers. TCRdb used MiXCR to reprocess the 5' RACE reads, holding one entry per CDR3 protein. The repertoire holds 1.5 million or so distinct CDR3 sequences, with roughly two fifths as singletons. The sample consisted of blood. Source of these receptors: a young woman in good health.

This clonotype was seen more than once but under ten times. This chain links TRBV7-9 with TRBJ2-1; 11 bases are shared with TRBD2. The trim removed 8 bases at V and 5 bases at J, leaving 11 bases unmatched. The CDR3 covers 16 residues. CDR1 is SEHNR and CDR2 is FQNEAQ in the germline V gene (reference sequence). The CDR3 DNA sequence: TGTGCCAGCGTAACTTTAGCGGGGGGGCCTCACAATGAGCAGTTCTTC. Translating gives CASVTLAGGPHNEQFF.

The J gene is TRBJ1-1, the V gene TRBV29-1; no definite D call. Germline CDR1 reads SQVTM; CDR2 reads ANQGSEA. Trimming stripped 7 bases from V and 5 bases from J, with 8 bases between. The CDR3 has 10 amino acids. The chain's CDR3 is CSASKTEAFF. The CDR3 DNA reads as TGCAGCGCCTCGAAAACTGAAGCTTTCTTT.

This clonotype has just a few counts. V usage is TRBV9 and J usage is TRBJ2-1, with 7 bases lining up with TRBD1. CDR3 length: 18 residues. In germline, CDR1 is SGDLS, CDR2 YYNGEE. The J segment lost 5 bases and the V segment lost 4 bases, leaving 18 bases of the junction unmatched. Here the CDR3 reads CASSIHLARDRGNNEQFF. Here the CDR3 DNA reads TGTGCCAGCAGCATTCACTTGGCCCGGGACAGAGGAAACAATGAGCAGTTCTTC.

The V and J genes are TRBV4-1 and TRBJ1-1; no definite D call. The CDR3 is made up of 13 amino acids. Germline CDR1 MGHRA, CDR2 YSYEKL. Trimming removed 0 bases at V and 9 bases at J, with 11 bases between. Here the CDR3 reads CASSQDTAAKAFF. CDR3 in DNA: TGCGCCAGCAGCCAAGATACGGCAGCAAAAGCTTTCTTT.

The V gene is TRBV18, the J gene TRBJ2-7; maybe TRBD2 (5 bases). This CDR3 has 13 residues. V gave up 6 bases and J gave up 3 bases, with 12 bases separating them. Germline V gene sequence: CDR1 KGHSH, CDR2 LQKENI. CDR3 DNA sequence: TGTGCCAGCTCCCTGGGAGATTTCTACGAGCAGTACTTC. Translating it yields CASSLGDFYEQYF. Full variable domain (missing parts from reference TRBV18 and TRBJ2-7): NAGVMQNPRHLVRRRGQEARLRCSPMKGHSHVYWYRQLPEEGLKFMVYLQKENIIDESGMPKERFSAEFPKEGPSILRIQQVVRGDSAAYFCASSLGDFYEQYFGPGTRLTVT.

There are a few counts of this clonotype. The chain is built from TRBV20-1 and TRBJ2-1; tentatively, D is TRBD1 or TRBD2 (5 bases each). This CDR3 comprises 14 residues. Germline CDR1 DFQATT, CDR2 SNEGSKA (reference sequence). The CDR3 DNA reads TGCAGCAGACGGGACCACCTCTCCTACAATGAGCAGTTCTTC. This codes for CSRRDHLSYNEQFF.

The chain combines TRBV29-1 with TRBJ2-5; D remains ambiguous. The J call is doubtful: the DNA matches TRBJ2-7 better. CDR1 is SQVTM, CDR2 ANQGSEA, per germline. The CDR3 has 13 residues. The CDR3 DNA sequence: TGCAGCGTTGAGAATTCCAGGCTCGGCGAGCAGTACTTC. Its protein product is CSVENSRLGEQYF.

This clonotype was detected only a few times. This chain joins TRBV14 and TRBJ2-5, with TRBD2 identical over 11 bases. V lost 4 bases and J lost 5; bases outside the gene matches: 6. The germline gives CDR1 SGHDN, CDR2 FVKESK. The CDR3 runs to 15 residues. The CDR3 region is CASSPTSGRGETQYF. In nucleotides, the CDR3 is TGTGCCAGCAGCCCTACTAGCGGGAGAGGGGAGACCCAGTACTTC.

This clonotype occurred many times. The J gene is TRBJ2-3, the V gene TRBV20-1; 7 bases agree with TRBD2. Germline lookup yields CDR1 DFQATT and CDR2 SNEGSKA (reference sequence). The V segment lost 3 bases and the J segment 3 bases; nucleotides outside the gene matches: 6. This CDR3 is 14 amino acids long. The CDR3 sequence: CSARPGGSTDTQYF. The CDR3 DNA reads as TGCAGTGCTAGGCCGGGCGGGAGTACAGATACGCAGTATTTT.

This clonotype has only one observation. The CDR3 reads CSASWGLSGNTIYF. The CDR3 DNA reads as TGCAGTGCTAGTTGGGGTCTCTCTGGAAACACCATATATTTT. The chain couples TRBV20-1 to TRBJ1-3; D unclear. CDR3 size: 14 residues. Germline V gives CDR1 DFQATT, CDR2 SNEGSKA (reference sequence). The V and J ends lost 3 bases and 0 bases respectively, with 9 bases between them.

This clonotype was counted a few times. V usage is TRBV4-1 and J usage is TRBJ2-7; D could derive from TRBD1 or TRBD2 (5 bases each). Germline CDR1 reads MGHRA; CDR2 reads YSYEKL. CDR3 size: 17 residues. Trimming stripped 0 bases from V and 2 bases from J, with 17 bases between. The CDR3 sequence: CASSQDATGTQTYEQYF. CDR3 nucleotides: TGCGCCAGCAGCCAAGACGCCACCGGGACCCAAACCTACGAGCAGTACTTC.

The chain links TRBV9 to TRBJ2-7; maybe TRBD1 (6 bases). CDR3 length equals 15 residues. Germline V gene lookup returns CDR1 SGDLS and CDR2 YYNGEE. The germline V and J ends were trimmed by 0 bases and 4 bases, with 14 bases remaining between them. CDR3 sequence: CASSVGKLTGYEQYF. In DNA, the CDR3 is TGTGCCAGCAGCGTAGGAAAGTTGACAGGATACGAGCAGTACTTC.

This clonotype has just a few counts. As DNA, the CDR3 is TGTGCCAGCAGTTATACAGGGAGAGGAGGCTACACCTTC. Its translation: CASSYTGRGGYTF. This chain connects TRBV2 to TRBJ1-2; TRBD1 might be the D (6 bases). V lost 5 bases, J lost 8 bases, and 15 bases lay in between. CDR1 is SNHLY and CDR2 is FYNNEI in the germline V gene. CDR3 length: 13 amino acids.

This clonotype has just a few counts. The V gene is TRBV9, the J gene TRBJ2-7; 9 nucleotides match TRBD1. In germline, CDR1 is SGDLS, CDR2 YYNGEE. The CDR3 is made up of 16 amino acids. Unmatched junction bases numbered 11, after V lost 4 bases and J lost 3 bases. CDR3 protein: CASSYGTGSTFYEQYF. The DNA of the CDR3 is TGTGCCAGCAGCTACGGGACAGGGTCGACCTTCTACGAGCAGTACTTC.

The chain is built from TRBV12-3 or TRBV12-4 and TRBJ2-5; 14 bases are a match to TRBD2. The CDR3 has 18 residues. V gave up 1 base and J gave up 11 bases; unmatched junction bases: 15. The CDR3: CASSLGLTSGGERDEQYF. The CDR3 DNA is TGTGCCAGCAGTTTAGGACTGACTAGCGGGGGGGAAAGGGATGAGCAGTACTTC.

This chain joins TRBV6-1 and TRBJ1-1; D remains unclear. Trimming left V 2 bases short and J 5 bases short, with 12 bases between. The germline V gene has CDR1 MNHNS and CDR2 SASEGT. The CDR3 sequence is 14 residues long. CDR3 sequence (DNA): TGTGCCAGCAGTGAAAGGAGGGAATGGACTGAAGCTTTCTTT. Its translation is CASSERREWTEAFF.

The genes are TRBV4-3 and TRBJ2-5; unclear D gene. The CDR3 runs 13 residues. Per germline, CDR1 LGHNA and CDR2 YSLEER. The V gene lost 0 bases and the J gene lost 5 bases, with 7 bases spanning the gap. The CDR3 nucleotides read TGCGCCAGCAGCCAAGATCATAGGGAGACCCAGTACTTC. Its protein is CASSQDHRETQYF.

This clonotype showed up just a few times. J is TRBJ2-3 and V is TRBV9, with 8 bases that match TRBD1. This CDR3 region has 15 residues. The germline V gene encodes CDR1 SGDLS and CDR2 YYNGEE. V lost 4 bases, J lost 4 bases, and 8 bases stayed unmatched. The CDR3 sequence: CASSLEDRAADTQYF. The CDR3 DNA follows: TGTGCCAGCAGCTTAGAGGACAGGGCCGCAGATACGCAGTATTTT.

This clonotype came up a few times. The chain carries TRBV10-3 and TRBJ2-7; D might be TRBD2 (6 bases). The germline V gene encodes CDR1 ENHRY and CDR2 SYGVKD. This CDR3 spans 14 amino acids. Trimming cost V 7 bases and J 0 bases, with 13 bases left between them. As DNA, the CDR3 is TGTGCCATCACCTCAGGAGGGGACTCCTACGAGCAGTACTTC. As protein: CAITSGGDSYEQYF.

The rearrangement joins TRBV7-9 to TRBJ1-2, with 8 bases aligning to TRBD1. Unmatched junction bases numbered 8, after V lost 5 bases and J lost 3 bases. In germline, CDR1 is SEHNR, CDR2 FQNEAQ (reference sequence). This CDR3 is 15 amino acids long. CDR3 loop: CASSAGQGIYYGYTF. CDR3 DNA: TGTGCCAGCAGCGCAGGACAGGGAATATACTATGGCTACACCTTC.

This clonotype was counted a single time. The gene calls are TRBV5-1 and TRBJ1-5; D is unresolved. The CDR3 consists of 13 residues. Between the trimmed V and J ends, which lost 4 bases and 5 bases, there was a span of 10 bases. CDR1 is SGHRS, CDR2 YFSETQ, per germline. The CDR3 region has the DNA TGCGCCAGCAGCGTGGGTGAGGATCAGCCCCAGCATTTT. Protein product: CASSVGEDQPQHF.

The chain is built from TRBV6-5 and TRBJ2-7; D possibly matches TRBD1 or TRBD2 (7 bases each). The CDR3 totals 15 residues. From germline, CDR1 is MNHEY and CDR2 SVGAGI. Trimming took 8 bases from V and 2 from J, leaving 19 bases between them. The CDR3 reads CASRTDQGGTYEQYF. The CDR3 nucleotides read TGTGCCAGCCGTACAGATCAGGGGGGGACCTACGAGCAGTACTTC.

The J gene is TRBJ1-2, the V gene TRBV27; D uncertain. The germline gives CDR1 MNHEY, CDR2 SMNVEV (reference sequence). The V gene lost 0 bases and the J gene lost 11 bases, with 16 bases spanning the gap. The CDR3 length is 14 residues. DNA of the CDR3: TGTGCCAGCAGTTTATCGGCCGGGTGGGCCCATTACACCTTC. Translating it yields CASSLSAGWAHYTF.

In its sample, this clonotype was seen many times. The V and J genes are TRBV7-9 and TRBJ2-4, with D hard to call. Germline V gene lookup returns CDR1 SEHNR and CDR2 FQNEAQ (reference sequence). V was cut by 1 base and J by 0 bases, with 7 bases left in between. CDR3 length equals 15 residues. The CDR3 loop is CASSLVSLAKNIQYF. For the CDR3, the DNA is TGTGCCAGCAGCTTAGTAAGCCTAGCCAAAAACATTCAGTACTTC.

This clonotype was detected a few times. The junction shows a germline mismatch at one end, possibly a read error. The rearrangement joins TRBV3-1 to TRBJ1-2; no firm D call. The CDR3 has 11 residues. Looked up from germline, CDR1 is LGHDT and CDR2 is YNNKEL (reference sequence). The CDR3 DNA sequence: TGTGCCAGCAGCCAAAACTCTGGCTACACCTTC. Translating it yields CASSQNSGYTF.

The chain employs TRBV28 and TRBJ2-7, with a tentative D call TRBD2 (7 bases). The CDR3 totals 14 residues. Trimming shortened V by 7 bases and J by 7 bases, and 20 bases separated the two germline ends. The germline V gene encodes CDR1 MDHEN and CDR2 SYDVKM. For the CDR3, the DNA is TGTGCCAGCACAGGGGCTAGCGGACTCTTGGAGCAGTACTTC. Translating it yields CASTGASGLLEQYF. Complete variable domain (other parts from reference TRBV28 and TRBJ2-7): DVKVTQSSRYLVKRTGEKVFLECVQDMDHENMFWYRQDPGLGLRLIYFSYDVKMKEKGDIPEGYSVSREKKERFSLILESASTNQTSMYLCASTGASGLLEQYFGPGTRLTVT.